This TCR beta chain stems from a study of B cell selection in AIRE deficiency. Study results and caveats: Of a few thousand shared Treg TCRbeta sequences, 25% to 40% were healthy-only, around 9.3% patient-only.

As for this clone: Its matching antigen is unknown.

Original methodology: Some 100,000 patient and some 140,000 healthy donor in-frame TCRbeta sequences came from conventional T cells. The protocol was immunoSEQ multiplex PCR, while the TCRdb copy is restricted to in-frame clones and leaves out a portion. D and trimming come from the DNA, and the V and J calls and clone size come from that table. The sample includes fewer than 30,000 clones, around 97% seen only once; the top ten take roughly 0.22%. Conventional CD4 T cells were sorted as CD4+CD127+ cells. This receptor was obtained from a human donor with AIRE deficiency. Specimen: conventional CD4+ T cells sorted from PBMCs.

The CDR3 bases are TGTGCCAGTAGTCCGGGGACTCGGGCCCCGGATACGCAGTATTTT. Its protein is CASSPGTRAPDTQYF. This chain joins TRBV19 and TRBJ2-3, with D tentatively TRBD2 (6 bases). Germline CDR1 and CDR2: LNHDA and SQIVND (reference sequence). The length of the CDR3 is 15 residues. Trimming pared 5 bases from V and 6 bases from J, leaving 18 bases between.